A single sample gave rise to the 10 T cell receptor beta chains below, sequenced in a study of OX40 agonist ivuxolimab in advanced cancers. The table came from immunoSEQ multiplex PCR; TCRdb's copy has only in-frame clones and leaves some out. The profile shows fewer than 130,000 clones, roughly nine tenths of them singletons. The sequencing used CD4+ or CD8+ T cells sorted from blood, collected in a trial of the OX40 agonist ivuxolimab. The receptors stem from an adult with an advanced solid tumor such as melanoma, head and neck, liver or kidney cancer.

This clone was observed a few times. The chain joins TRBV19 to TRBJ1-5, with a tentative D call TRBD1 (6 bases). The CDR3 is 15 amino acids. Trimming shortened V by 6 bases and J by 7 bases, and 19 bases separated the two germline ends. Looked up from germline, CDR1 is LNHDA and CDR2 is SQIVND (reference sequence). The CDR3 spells CASRRKTGLGQPQHF. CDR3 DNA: TGTGCCAGTAGGAGGAAAACAGGGCTAGGGCAGCCCCAGCATTTT.

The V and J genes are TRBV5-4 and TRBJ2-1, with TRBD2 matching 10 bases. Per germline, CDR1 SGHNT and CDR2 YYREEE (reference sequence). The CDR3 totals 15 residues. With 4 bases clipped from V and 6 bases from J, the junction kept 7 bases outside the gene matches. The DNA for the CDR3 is TGTGCCAGCAGCCCGGGACTAGCGATAGGCAATGAGCAGTTCTTC. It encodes CASSPGLAIGNEQFF.

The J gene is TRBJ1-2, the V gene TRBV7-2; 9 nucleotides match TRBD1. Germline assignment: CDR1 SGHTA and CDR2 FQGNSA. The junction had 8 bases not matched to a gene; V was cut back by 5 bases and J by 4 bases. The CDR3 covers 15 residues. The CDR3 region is CASSPSGTGFYGYTF. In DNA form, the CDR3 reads TGTGCCAGCAGCCCTTCCGGGACAGGGTTCTATGGCTACACCTTC.

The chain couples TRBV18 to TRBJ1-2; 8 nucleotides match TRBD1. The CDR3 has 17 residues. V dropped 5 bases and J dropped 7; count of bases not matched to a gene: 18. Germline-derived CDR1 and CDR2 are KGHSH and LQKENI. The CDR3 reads CASSVGTGRPRAFGYTF. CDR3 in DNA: TGTGCCAGCTCAGTCGGGACAGGCAGACCGCGTGCTTTTGGCTACACCTTC.

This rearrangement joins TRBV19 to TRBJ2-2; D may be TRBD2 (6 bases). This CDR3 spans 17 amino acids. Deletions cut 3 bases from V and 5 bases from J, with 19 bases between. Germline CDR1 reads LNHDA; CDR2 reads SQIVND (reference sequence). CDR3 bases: TGTGCCAGTAGTATTTTCGCGTCGGGAGTAGAAACCGGGGAGCTGTTTTTT. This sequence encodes CASSIFASGVETGELFF.

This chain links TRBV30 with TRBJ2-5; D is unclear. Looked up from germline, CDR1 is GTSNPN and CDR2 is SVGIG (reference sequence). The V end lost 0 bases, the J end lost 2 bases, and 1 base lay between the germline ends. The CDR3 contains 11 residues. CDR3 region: CAWSVQETQYF. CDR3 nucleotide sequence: TGTGCCTGGAGTGTACAAGAGACCCAGTACTTC. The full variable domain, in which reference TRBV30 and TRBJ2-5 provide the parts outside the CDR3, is SQTIHQWPATLVQPVGSPLSLECTVEGTSNPNLYWYRQAAGRGLQLLFYSVGIGQISSEVPQNLSASRPQDRQFILSSKKLLLSDSGFYLCAWSVQETQYFGPGTRLLVL.

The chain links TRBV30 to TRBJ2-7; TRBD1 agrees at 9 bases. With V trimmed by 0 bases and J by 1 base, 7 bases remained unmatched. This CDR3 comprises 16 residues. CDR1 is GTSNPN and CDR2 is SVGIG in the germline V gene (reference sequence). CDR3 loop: CAWSVYRTGASYEQYF. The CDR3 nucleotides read TGTGCCTGGAGTGTATACAGGACAGGGGCTTCCTACGAGCAGTACTTC.

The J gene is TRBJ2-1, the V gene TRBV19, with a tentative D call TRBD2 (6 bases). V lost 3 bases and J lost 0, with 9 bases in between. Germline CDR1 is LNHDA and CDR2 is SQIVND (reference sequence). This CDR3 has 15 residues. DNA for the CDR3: TGTGCCAGTAGTATGTGGGAGGTCTCCTACAATGAGCAGTTCTTC. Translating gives CASSMWEVSYNEQFF.

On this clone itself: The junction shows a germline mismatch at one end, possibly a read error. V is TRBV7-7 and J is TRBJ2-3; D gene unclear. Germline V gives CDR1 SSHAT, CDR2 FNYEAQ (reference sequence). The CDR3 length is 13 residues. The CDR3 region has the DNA TGTGCTAGCAGCCAATCTCCAGCGGATACGCAGTATTTT. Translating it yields CASSQSPADTQYF.

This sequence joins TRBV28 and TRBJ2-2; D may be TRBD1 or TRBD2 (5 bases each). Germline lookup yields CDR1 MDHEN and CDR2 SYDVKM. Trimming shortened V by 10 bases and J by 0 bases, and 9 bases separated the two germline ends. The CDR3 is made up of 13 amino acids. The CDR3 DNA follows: TGTGCCACCACGGGACCGAACACCGGGGAGCTGTTTTTT. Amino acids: CATTGPNTGELFF.